The clone carrying this TCR beta chain was found many times. The data are from a study of human T cells and chemical hapten exposure. As for time point: healthy volunteer bleed at 2 weeks. Whole blood that had not been fractionated was the source of extracted total RNA. TCRdb reprocessed the RACE reads via MiXCR and lists one record per CDR3 protein. The table records roughly 130,000 distinct CDR3 sequences, about 9% of them present only once. The sample comprised whole blood. The TCR was taken from a male donor in good health. Some clones in this sample may be carry-over from other donors' samples.

CDR3 sequence (DNA): TGTGCCAGCTCACCAAGTGCCGGAGACTCTGGAAACACCATATATTTT. Translating it yields CASSPSAGDSGNTIYF. The rearrangement uses TRBV18 and TRBJ1-3; the D is unclear. Germline V gene data show CDR1 as KGHSH and CDR2 as LQKENI. Trimming cost V 2 bases and J 0 bases, with 11 bases left between them. There are 16 residues in the CDR3.